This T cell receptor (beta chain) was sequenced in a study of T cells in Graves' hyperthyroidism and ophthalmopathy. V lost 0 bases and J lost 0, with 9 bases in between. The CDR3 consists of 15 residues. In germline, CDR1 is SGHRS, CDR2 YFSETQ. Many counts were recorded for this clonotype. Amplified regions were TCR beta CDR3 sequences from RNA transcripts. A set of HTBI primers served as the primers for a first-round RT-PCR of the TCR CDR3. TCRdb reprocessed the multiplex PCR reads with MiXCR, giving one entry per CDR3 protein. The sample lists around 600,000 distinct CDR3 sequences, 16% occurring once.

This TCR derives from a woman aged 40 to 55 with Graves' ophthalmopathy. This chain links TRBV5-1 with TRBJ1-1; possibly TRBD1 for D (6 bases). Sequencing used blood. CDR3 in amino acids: CASSLDGGLNTEAFF. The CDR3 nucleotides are TGCGCCAGCAGCTTGGATGGGGGGCTGAACACTGAAGCTTTCTTT.